The present T cell receptor beta chain was sequenced within a study of cytomegalovirus exposure and HLA in healthy donors. Study-level findings and limits: Reportedly, HLA-A and HLA-B alleles of most subjects were accurately predicted from TCR beta. Altogether, 170 or so TCR beta chains were recorded as cytomegalovirus-associated. A later analysis linked a missense DCLRE1C variant to TCR beta V- and J-gene trimming. Rates of TCR association differed by HLA locus in a later analysis, with DRB1 highest and HLA-C lowest.

Turning to this clone: Its antigen is unidentified.

V gave up 0 bases and J gave up 5 bases, with 9 bases separating them. Germline lookup yields CDR1 SGDLS and CDR2 YYNGEE. The CDR3 runs to 14 residues. PCR was performed using 60 Vbeta and 13 Jbeta primers. Clones were read by immunoSEQ multiplex PCR, and TCRdb kept only the in-frame ones, dropping some. This table has more than 140,000 clones, approximately 79% appearing once. The chain employs TRBV9 and TRBJ1-5, with a weak D call TRBD1 (6 bases). Sequenced material: PBMCs. This clonotype was sampled from a male donor in good health and CMV-seronegative. CDR3 residues: CASSVGKGDQPQHF. CDR3 DNA: TGTGCCAGCAGCGTAGGGAAGGGGGATCAGCCCCAGCATTTT. Complete variable domain (other parts from reference TRBV9 and TRBJ1-5): DSGVTQTPKHLITATGQRVTLRCSPRSGDLSVYWYQQSLDQGLQFLIQYYNGEERAKGNILERFSAQQFPDLHSELNLSSLELGDSALYFCASSVGKGDQPQHFGDGTRLSIL.